Below are 14 T cell receptor beta chains sequenced from a single sample in a study of PD-L1 blockade in urothelial cancer. The time point: pretreatment peripheral blood. Sequencing was performed with immunoSEQ multiplex PCR; in TCRdb, only in-frame clones are kept and a portion is missing. The repertoire holds tens of thousands of clones, with roughly 89% as singletons. The sequencing here drew on PBMCs, taken around atezolizumab (anti-PD-L1) treatment. The receptors here all came from a woman between 65 and 79 years old with urothelial cancer.

This clone was observed many times. The chain couples TRBV2 to TRBJ2-7; 7 bases agree with TRBD1. The germline CDR1 and CDR2 sequences are SNHLY and FYNNEI. With V trimmed by 11 bases and J by 2 bases, 3 bases remained unmatched. The CDR3 has 11 residues. The CDR3, as DNA: TGTGCCGGTGGGACAGCCTACGAGCAGTACTTC. It codes for CAGGTAYEQYF.

The CDR3 is CASSVSGQGAYEQYF. In DNA, the CDR3 is TGTGCCAGCAGTGTGAGCGGACAGGGGGCCTACGAGCAGTACTTC. The rearrangement joins TRBV6-1 to TRBJ2-7; TRBD1 matches 10 bases. V lost 4 bases, J lost 2 bases, and 5 bases stayed unmatched. Germline CDR1 reads MNHNS; CDR2 reads SASEGT. CDR3 size: 15 residues.

The J gene is TRBJ2-7, the V gene TRBV28; D perhaps matches TRBD2 (5 bases). The V gene lost 6 bases and the J gene lost 2 bases, with 11 bases spanning the gap. The germline CDR1 and CDR2 sequences are MDHEN and SYDVKM. This CDR3 is 13 amino acids long. The CDR3 bases are TGTGCCAGCAGCATGAGGGTAACCTACGAGCAGTACTTC. This codes for CASSMRVTYEQYF.

J is TRBJ2-7 and V is TRBV28; 13 nucleotides agree with TRBD2. Germline trimming cut 3 bases from V and 2 bases from J; bases unmatched to any gene: 7. The CDR3 length is 17 residues. Germline V gene sequence: CDR1 MDHEN, CDR2 SYDVKM. Written as DNA, the CDR3 is TGTGCCAGCAGTTTCCCGACTAGCGGGAGGCACACCTACGAGCAGTACTTC. Amino acids: CASSFPTSGRHTYEQYF.

This clone came up a few times. The gene calls are TRBV6-6 and TRBJ1-2, with D possibly being TRBD1 (6 bases). Germline CDR1 and CDR2: MNHNY and SVGAGI (reference sequence). The ends were cut back, 0 bases at V and 4 bases at J, with 9 bases in the middle. CDR3 length equals 14 residues. CDR3 sequence reads: CASSYSQDSYGYTF. The CDR3 region has the DNA TGTGCCAGCAGTTACTCGCAGGACAGCTATGGCTACACCTTC.

This rearrangement joins TRBV6-1 to TRBJ1-5; TRBD1 matches at 7 bases. CDR1 and CDR2 (germline): MNHNS, SASEGT. The CDR3 runs to 18 residues. V lost 0 bases and J lost 1; bases outside the gene matches: 9. The CDR3 reads CASSEAGDRWVSNQPQHF. DNA of the CDR3: TGTGCCAGCAGTGAAGCGGGGGACAGATGGGTCAGCAATCAGCCCCAGCATTTT.

This sequence joins TRBV7-3 and TRBJ2-1; 13 bases agree with TRBD2. Germline values: CDR1 SGHTA, CDR2 FQGTGA. Unmatched junction bases numbered 4, after V lost 4 bases and J lost 4 bases. The CDR3 extends over 16 amino acids. The CDR3: CASSSGLAGDYNEQFF. The CDR3 nucleotides read TGTGCCAGCAGCTCCGGACTAGCGGGGGATTACAATGAGCAGTTCTTC. Drawing the rest from reference TRBV7-3 and TRBJ2-1, the complete variable domain is GAGVSQTPSNKVTEKGKYVELRCDPISGHTALYWYRQSLGQGPEFLIYFQGTGAADDSGLPNDRFFAVRPEGSVSTLKIQRTERGDSAVYLCASSSGLAGDYNEQFFGPGTRLTVL.

CDR3 sequence reads: CASSVDRDLQETQYF. CDR3 DNA: TGTGCCAGCAGCGTGGACAGGGACTTACAAGAGACCCAGTACTTC. The gene calls are TRBV9 and TRBJ2-5, with 8 bases that match TRBD1. J gave up 2 bases and V 2 bases, and 5 bases lay outside the gene matches. The CDR3 runs 15 residues. Germline V CDR1 and CDR2: SGDLS, YYNGEE.

The sample holds one count of this clone. The chain carries TRBV5-4 and TRBJ1-2; 7 bases agree with TRBD1. Germline lookup yields CDR1 SGHNT and CDR2 YYREEE (reference sequence). This CDR3 has 14 residues. V lost 4 bases and J lost 1; bases outside the gene matches: 4. CDR3 sequence reads: CASSPGQLNYGYTF. The CDR3 DNA sequence: TGTGCCAGCAGCCCGGGACAGCTTAACTATGGCTACACCTTC.

The gene calls are TRBV14 and TRBJ2-1; TRBD2 agrees at 8 bases. Germline V gene sequence: CDR1 SGHDN, CDR2 FVKESK. V dropped 8 bases and J dropped 4; count of bases not matched to a gene: 4. This CDR3 region has 13 residues. In DNA, the CDR3 is TGTGCCAGCGGCACTAGCGGATACAATGAGCAGTTCTTC. Residues: CASGTSGYNEQFF.

This chain links TRBV2 with TRBJ1-5; TRBD1 might be the D (5 bases). Germline V gives CDR1 SNHLY, CDR2 FYNNEI. The CDR3 covers 16 residues. Trimming removed 1 base from V and 3 bases from J, with 13 bases in between. CDR3 coding DNA: TGTGCCAGCAGTGAAGGTTGGGGGGGTAACAATCAGCCCCAGCATTTT. It encodes CASSEGWGGNNQPQHF.

The J gene is TRBJ2-1, the V gene TRBV6-5; 8 nucleotides agree with TRBD2. CDR3 length: 15 amino acids. The V and J ends lost 5 bases and 8 bases, in that order; junction bases with no gene match: 11. In germline, CDR1 is MNHEY, CDR2 SVGAGI. The CDR3 region is CASSRRLASFDEQFF. The CDR3 DNA reads TGTGCCAGCAGTCGAAGACTAGCGTCCTTCGATGAGCAGTTCTTC.

V gene TRBV5-4 combines with J gene TRBJ2-5, with D possibly matching TRBD1 (6 bases). Germline V CDR1 and CDR2: SGHNT, YYREEE (reference sequence). CDR3 length: 15 amino acids. Trimming stripped 0 bases from V and 3 bases from J, with 12 bases between. CDR3 bases: TGTGCCAGCAGCTTGGTTGGGGACACGAAAGAGACCCAGTACTTC. Translating gives CASSLVGDTKETQYF.

The V call is TRBV6-1, the J call TRBJ2-7, with D possibly being TRBD1 (5 bases). Germline V lookup: CDR1 MNHNS, CDR2 SASEGT. The CDR3 spans 16 residues. Trimming pared 2 bases from V and 2 bases from J, leaving 16 bases between. CDR3 coding DNA: TGTGCCAGCAGTGAATTTGGCAGGGTTACGGCCTACGAGCAGTACTTC. Translation: CASSEFGRVTAYEQYF.